Listed here are 6 T cell receptor beta chains from one sample, sequenced in a study of blood T cell repertoires in COVID-19. Only in-frame clones appear in the TCRdb table, and some are missing; sequencing was by immunoSEQ multiplex PCR. The repertoire holds around 190,000 clones, with roughly 82% as singletons. The sequenced sample consisted of peripheral blood. All receptors come from a woman in her fifties or sixties with COVID-19, enrolled during active disease.

The rearrangement links TRBV10-2 to TRBJ2-1; 8 bases fit TRBD1. CDR3 length: 16 residues. The ends lost 10 bases at V and 4 bases at J; junction bases unmatched: 15. The germline V gene has CDR1 WSHSY and CDR2 SAAADI. This CDR3 reads CATLNSGGKAYNEQFF. CDR3 nucleotides: TGCGCCACTCTGAATTCAGGGGGCAAAGCTTACAATGAGCAGTTCTTC.

V is TRBV14 and J is TRBJ1-2; 7 nucleotides align to TRBD1. The CDR3 consists of 14 residues. Germline CDR1 SGHDN, CDR2 FVKESK. Trimming at V came to 4 bases and at J to 2 bases, leaving 4 bases not matched to a gene. CDR3 sequence (DNA): TGTGCCAGCAGCCGGGACAGTATGAACTATGGCTACACCTTC. Translation: CASSRDSMNYGYTF.

This clone was seen only a few times. The chain is built from TRBV7-9 and TRBJ2-1; 9 bases map to TRBD2. The junction had 24 bases not matched to a gene; V was cut back by 6 bases and J by 9 bases. Per germline, CDR1 SEHNR and CDR2 FQNEAQ (reference sequence). The length of the CDR3 is 19 residues. CDR3 sequence: CASRPSPKAGGKLRLEQFF. CDR3 nucleotide sequence: TGTGCCAGCAGGCCCTCCCCCAAAGCGGGAGGCAAATTACGTCTTGAGCAGTTCTTC. Drawing the rest from reference TRBV7-9 and TRBJ2-1, the complete variable domain is DTGVSQNPRHKITKRGQNVTFRCDPISEHNRLYWYRQTLGQGPEFLTYFQNEAQLEKSRLLSDRFSAERPKGSFSTLEIQRTEQGDSAMYLCASRPSPKAGGKLRLEQFFGPGTRLTVL.

V and J are TRBV6-5 and TRBJ1-2; TRBD1 agrees at 9 bases. CDR1 and CDR2 from the germline V gene are MNHEY and SVGAGI. This CDR3 has 14 residues. Trimming at V came to 10 bases and at J to 2 bases, leaving 8 bases not matched to a gene. The CDR3 nucleotides are TGTGCCACCCTACGGGACAGGGAAAACTATGGCTACACCTTC. Amino acids: CATLRDRENYGYTF.

The V and J genes are TRBV9 and TRBJ1-1, with D hard to call. Germline CDR1 and CDR2: SGDLS and YYNGEE. Trimming took off 0 bases at V and 6 bases at J, with 9 bases between the two ends. This CDR3 has 13 residues. CDR3 sequence reads: CASSVGQSSEAFF. DNA of the CDR3: TGTGCCAGCAGCGTAGGGCAGTCATCTGAAGCTTTCTTT.

J is TRBJ2-3 and V is TRBV13, with a tentative D call TRBD2 (5 bases). Between the trimmed V and J ends, which lost 3 bases and 3 bases, there was a span of 10 bases. The CDR3 runs 14 residues. Germline V gene lookup returns CDR1 PRHDT and CDR2 FYEKMQ (reference sequence). As DNA, the CDR3 is TGTGCCAGCAGCTTTTCTACGGGGACAGATACGCAGTATTTT. It yields the protein CASSFSTGTDTQYF.